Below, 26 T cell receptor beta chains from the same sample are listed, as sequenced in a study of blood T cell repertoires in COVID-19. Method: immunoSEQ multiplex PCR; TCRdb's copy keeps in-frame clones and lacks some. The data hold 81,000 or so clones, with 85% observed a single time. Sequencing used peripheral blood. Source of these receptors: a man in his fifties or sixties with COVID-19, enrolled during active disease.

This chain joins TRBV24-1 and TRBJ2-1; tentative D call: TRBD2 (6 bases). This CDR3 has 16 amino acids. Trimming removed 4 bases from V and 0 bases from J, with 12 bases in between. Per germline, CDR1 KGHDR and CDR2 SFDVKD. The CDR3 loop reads CATSDPSGVSYNEQFF. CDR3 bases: TGTGCCACCAGTGACCCGTCGGGGGTCTCCTACAATGAGCAGTTCTTC.

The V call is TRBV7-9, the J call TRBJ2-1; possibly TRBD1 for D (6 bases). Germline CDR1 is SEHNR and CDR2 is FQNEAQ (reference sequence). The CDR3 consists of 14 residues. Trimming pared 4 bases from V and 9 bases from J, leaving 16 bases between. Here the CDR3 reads CASSSGTRVGEQFF. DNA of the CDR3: TGTGCCAGCAGCTCCGGGACACGGGTCGGTGAGCAGTTCTTC.

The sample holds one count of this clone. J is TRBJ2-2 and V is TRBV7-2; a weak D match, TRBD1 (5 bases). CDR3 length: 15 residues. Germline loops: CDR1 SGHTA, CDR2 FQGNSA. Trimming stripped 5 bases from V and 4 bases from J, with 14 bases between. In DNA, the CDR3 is TGTGCCAGCAGCCCTCGACAGCCCCGCACCGGGGAGCTGTTTTTT. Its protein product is CASSPRQPRTGELFF.

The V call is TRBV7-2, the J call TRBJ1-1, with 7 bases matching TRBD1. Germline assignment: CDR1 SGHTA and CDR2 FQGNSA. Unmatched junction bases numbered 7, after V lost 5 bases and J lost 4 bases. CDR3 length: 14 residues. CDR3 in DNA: TGTGCCAGCAGCGCCCAGACAGGGATCACTGAAGCTTTCTTT. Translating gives CASSAQTGITEAFF.

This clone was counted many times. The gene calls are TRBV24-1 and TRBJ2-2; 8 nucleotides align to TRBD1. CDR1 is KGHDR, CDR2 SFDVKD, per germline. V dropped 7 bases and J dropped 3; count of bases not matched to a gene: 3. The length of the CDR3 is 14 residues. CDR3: CATRDRADTGELFF. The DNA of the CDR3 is TGTGCCACCAGGGACAGGGCGGACACCGGGGAGCTGTTTTTT.

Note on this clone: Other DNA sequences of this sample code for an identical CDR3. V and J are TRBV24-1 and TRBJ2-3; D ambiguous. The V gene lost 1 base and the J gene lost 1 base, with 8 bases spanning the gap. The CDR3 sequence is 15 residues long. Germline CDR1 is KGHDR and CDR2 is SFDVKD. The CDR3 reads CATSDLGTGTDTQYF. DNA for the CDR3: TGTGCCACCAGTGATTTAGGAACAGGCACAGATACGCAGTATTTT.

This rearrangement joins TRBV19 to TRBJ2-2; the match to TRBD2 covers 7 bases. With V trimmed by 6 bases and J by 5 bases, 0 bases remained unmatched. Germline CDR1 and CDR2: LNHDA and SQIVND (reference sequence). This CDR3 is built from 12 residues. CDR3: CASRRGTGELFF. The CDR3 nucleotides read TGTGCCAGTAGGCGGGGGACCGGGGAGCTGTTTTTT.

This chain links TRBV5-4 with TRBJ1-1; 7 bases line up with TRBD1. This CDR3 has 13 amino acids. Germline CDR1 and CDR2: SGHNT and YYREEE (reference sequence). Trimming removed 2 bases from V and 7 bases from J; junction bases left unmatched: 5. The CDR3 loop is CASSFRGRVEAFF. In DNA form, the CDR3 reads TGTGCCAGCAGCTTTAGGGGGCGGGTTGAAGCTTTCTTT.

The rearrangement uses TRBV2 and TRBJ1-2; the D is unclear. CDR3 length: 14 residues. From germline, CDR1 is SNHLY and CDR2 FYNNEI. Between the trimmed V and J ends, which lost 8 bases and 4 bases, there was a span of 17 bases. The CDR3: CASPPSGHIYGYTF. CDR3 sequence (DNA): TGTGCCAGCCCTCCCTCTGGGCACATCTATGGCTACACCTTC.

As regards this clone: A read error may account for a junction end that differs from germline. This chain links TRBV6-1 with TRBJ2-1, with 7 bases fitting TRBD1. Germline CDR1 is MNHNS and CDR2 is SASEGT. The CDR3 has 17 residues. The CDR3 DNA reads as TGTGCCAGCAGTGGGTACTGGGGACAGACATTCTACAGTGAGCAGTTCTTC. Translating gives CASSGYWGQTFYSEQFF.

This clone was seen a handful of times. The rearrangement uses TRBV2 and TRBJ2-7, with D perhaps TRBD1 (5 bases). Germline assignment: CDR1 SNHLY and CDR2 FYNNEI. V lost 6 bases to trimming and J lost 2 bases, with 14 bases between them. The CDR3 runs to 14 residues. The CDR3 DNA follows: TGTGCCAGCAGCGGTCAGGGTATCGCCTACGAGCAGTACTTC. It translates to CASSGQGIAYEQYF. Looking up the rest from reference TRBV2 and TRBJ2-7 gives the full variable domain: EPEVTQTPSHQVTQMGQEVILRCVPISNHLYFYWYRQILGQKVEFLVSFYNNEISEKSEIFDDQFSVERPDGSNFTLKIRSTKLEDSAMYFCASSGQGIAYEQYFGPGTRLTVT.

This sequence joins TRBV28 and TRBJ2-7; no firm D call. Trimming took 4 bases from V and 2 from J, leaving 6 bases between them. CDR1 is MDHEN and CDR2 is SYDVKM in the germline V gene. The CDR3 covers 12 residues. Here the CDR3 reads CASSSGPYEQYF. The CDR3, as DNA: TGTGCCAGCAGTTCCGGTCCCTACGAGCAGTACTTC.

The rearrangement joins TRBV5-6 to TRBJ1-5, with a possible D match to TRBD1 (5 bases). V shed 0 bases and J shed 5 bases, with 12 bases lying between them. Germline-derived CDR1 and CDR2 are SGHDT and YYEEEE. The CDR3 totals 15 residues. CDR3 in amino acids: CASSLVASGHQPQHF. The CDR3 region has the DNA TGTGCCAGCAGCTTGGTGGCTTCAGGGCATCAGCCCCAGCATTTT.

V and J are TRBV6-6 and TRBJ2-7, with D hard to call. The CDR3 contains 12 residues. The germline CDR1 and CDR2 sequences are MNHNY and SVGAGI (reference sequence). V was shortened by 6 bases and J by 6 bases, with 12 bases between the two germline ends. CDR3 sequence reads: CASSYRVVEQYF. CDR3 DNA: TGTGCCAGCAGCTACCGGGTTGTCGAGCAGTACTTC.

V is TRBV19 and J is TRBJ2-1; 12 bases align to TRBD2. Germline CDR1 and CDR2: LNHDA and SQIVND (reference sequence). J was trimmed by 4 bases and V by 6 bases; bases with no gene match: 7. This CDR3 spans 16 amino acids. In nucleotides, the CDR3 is TGTGCCAGTAGAATGACCGGGACTAGCGGGTACAATGAGCAGTTCTTC. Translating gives CASRMTGTSGYNEQFF.

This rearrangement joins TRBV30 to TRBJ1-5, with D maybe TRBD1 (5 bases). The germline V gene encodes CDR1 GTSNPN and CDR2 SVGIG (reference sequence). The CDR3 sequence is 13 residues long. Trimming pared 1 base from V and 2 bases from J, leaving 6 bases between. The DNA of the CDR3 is TGTGCCTGGAGTGGGGGGGGCAATCAGCCCCAGCATTTT. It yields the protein CAWSGGGNQPQHF.

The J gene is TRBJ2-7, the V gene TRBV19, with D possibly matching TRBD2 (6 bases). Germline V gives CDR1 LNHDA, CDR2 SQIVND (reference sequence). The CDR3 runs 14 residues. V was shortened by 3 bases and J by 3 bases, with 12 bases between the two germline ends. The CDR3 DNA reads TGTGCCAGTAGTATTTCGGAGGGAATCTACGAGCAGTACTTC. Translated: CASSISEGIYEQYF. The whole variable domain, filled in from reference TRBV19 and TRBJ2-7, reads DGGITQSPKYLFRKEGQNVTLSCEQNLNHDAMYWYRQDPGQGLRLIYYSQIVNDFQKGDIAEGYSVSREKKESFPLTVTSAQKNPTAFYLCASSISEGIYEQYFGPGTRLTVT.

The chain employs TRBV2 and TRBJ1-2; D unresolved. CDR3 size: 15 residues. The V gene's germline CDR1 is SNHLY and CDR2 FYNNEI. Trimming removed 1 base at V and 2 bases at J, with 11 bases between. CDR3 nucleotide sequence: TGTGCCAGCAGTGAAGGCGGAAGCTCGAACTATGGCTACACCTTC. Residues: CASSEGGSSNYGYTF.

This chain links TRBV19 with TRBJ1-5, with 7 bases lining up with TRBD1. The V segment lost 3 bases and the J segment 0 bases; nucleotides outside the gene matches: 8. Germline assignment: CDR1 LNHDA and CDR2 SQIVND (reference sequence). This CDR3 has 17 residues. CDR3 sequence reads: CASSIGTEYYSNQPQHF. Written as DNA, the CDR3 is TGTGCCAGTAGTATCGGGACAGAGTATTATAGCAATCAGCCCCAGCATTTT. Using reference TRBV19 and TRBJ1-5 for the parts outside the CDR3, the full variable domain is DGGITQSPKYLFRKEGQNVTLSCEQNLNHDAMYWYRQDPGQGLRLIYYSQIVNDFQKGDIAEGYSVSREKKESFPLTVTSAQKNPTAFYLCASSIGTEYYSNQPQHFGDGTRLSIL.

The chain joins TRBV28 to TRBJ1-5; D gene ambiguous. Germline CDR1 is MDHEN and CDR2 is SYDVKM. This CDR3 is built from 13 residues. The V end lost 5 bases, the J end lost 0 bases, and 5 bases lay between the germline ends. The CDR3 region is CASSLNSNQPQHF. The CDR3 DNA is TGTGCCAGCAGTCTAAATAGCAATCAGCCCCAGCATTTT.

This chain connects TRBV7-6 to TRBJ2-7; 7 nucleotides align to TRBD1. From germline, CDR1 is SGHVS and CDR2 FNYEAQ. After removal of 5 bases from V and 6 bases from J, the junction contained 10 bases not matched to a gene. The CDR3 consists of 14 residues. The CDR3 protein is CASSLGTAPCEQYF. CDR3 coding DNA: TGTGCCAGCAGCCTCGGGACAGCCCCCTGCGAGCAGTACTTC.

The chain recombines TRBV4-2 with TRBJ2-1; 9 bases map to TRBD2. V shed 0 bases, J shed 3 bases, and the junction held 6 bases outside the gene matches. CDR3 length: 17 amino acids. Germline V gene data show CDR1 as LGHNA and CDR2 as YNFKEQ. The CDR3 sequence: CASSQEGGRAYYNEQFF. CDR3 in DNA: TGTGCCAGCAGCCAAGAAGGCGGGAGGGCCTACTACAATGAGCAGTTCTTC.

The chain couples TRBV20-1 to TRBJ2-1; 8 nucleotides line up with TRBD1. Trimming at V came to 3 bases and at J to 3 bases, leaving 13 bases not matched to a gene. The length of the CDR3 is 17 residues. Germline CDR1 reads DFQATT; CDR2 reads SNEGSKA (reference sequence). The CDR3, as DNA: TGCAGTGCTAGTAGCTCCCTCGACAGGGGCAACTACAATGAGCAGTTCTTC. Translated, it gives CSASSSLDRGNYNEQFF.

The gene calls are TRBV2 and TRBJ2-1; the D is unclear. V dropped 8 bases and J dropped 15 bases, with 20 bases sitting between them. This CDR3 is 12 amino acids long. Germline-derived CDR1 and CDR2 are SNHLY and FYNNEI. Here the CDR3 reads CASLGLQDARFF. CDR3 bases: TGTGCCAGCCTCGGGTTGCAAGACGCCCGGTTCTTC.

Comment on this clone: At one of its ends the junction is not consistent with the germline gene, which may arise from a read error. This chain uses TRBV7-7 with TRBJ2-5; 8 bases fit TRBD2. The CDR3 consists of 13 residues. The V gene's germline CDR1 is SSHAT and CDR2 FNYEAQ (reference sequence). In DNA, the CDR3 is TGTGCTAGCAGTAAGAGCGGGAGTGAGACCCAGTACTTC. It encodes CASSKSGSETQYF.

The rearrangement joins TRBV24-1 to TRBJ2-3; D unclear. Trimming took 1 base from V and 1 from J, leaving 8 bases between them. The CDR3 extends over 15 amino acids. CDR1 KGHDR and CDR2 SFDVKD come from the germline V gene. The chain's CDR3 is CATSDFSAGTDTQYF. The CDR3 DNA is TGTGCCACCAGTGATTTCAGTGCGGGCACAGATACGCAGTATTTT.